This passage covers 5 T cell receptor beta chains from one sample sequenced in a study of identical twins. TCRdb re-derived calls from the 5' RACE reads in MiXCR, one entry per CDR3 protein. The repertoire consists of some 300,000 distinct CDR3 sequences, with more than 9% occurring once and the leading ten covering 7.2%. These data also formed part of another study, on yellow fever vaccine responses in identical twins.

Sequenced sample: CD8+ T cells sorted from blood. These receptors originate from a young woman in good health.

This clonotype was found many times. The rearrangement links TRBV5-1 to TRBJ2-1, with D perhaps assigned TRBD1 or TRBD2 (6 bases each). The CDR3 has 16 residues. With 0 bases removed from V and 5 bases from J, the gap between germline ends came to 15 bases. CDR1 and CDR2 from the germline V gene are SGHRS and YFSETQ. In nucleotides, the CDR3 is TGCGCCAGCAGCTTGGCCGGAGGGGGAGGAAACAATGAGCAGTTCTTC. Translated: CASSLAGGGGNNEQFF.

This clonotype was detected many times. The V gene is TRBV18, the J gene TRBJ1-5, with a tentative D call TRBD1 (5 bases). V gave up 6 bases and J gave up 0 bases, with 12 bases separating them. The CDR3 runs to 15 residues. CDR1 and CDR2 from the germline V gene are KGHSH and LQKENI. This CDR3 reads CASSQGWDSNQPQHF. CDR3 nucleotide sequence: TGTGCCAGCTCTCAGGGATGGGATAGCAATCAGCCCCAGCATTTT.

The chain combines TRBV20-1 with TRBJ2-1; TRBD2 is a possible D gene (6 bases). Germline CDR1 DFQATT, CDR2 SNEGSKA (reference sequence). The CDR3 is 11 residues long. CDR3: CSAGRGLEQFF. The CDR3 coding sequence is TGCAGCGCGGGTAGGGGACTCGAGCAGTTCTTC.

V usage is TRBV5-1 and J usage is TRBJ2-7; D unclear. Trimming removed 2 bases from V and 3 bases from J, with 12 bases in between. The CDR3 runs to 14 residues. Germline V gene sequence: CDR1 SGHRS, CDR2 YFSETQ. CDR3 in DNA: TGCGCCAGCAGCTTAAGGCTTGGTGGCTACGAGCAGTACTTC. It codes for CASSLRLGGYEQYF.

The chain has TRBV12-3 or TRBV12-4 and TRBJ2-2; D is undetermined. CDR3 size: 13 residues. Trimming removed 6 bases at V and 5 bases at J, with 10 bases between. The CDR3 reads CASSSDWTGELFF. DNA for the CDR3: TGTGCCAGCAGCTCCGACTGGACCGGGGAGCTGTTTTTT.